The 12 T cell receptor beta chains below all came from one sample that was sequenced in a study of blood T cell repertoires in COVID-19. Method: immunoSEQ multiplex PCR; TCRdb's copy keeps in-frame clones and lacks some. This sample carries 150,000 or so clones, more than 75% of them seen once, and the ten largest clones take under 6.5%. The sequenced material came from peripheral blood. These receptors were obtained from a woman aged 45-65 years with COVID-19, enrolled during active disease.

The rearrangement uses TRBV6-5 and TRBJ1-4; D not certain. Trimming took off 6 bases at V and 8 bases at J, with 13 bases between the two ends. Germline CDR1 and CDR2: MNHEY and SVGAGI. The CDR3 consists of 13 residues. The CDR3 DNA reads as TGTGCCAGCAGCCGGGAAGCTTCCGAAAAACTGTTTTTT. It codes for CASSREASEKLFF.

V usage is TRBV7-2 and J usage is TRBJ2-7, with D possibly being TRBD1 (5 bases). The CDR3 contains 14 residues. V dropped 0 bases and J dropped 4 bases, with 10 bases sitting between them. The germline V gene has CDR1 SGHTA and CDR2 FQGNSA. The CDR3 DNA follows: TGTGCCAGCAGCTTAGCGGCAGGGAAGTACGAGCAGTACTTC. Translating gives CASSLAAGKYEQYF.

The J gene is TRBJ1-2, the V gene TRBV5-6; 8 bases map to TRBD1. This CDR3 has 16 amino acids. J lost 4 bases, V lost 1 base, and 9 bases had no gene match. Per germline, CDR1 SGHDT and CDR2 YYEEEE. The CDR3: CASSLNRGIGSYGYTF. The CDR3 DNA follows: TGTGCCAGCAGCTTGAACAGGGGGATAGGTAGCTATGGCTACACCTTC. The full variable domain, in which reference TRBV5-6 and TRBJ1-2 provide the parts outside the CDR3, is DAGVTQSPTHLIKTRGQQVTLRCSPKSGHDTVSWYQQALGQGPQFIFQYYEEEERQRGNFPDRFSGHQFPNYSSELNVNALLLGDSALYLCASSLNRGIGSYGYTFGSGTRLTVV.

The gene calls are TRBV5-1 and TRBJ1-2; 7 positions agree with TRBD1. This CDR3 region has 14 residues. Looked up from germline, CDR1 is SGHRS and CDR2 is YFSETQ. V trimming: 4 bases; J trimming: 0 bases; junction bases outside the gene matches: 3. The DNA of the CDR3 is TGCGCCAGCAGCGCCGGACAGGCTAACTATGGCTACACCTTC. Translated, it gives CASSAGQANYGYTF.

This chain connects TRBV2 to TRBJ2-5; TRBD2 matches 12 bases. V was clipped by 7 bases and J by 1 base; unmatched bases: 7. Per germline, CDR1 SNHLY and CDR2 FYNNEI. The CDR3 length is 16 residues. CDR3 bases: TGTGCCAGCAACCACCCGACTAGCGGGGGCCAAGAGACCCAGTACTTC. Protein: CASNHPTSGGQETQYF.

This chain uses TRBV28 with TRBJ2-7; 9 bases fit TRBD1. Germline V lookup: CDR1 MDHEN, CDR2 SYDVKM. The CDR3 covers 15 residues. With V trimmed by 4 bases and J by 6 bases, 10 bases remained unmatched. CDR3 nucleotide sequence: TGTGCCAGCAGTTCCACCGGGACAGGGTCTGTCGAGCAGTACTTC. Amino acids: CASSSTGTGSVEQYF.

The CDR3 loop reads CAISESSGSLGGYTF. DNA for the CDR3: TGTGCCATCAGTGAGTCATCGGGGAGTTTGGGTGGCTACACCTTC. The gene calls are TRBV10-3 and TRBJ1-2, with D uncertain. Germline-derived CDR1 and CDR2 are ENHRY and SYGVKD. V was shortened by 0 bases and J by 7 bases, with 15 bases between the two germline ends. This CDR3 is 15 amino acids long.

The V gene is TRBV18, the J gene TRBJ2-1, with D maybe TRBD2 (6 bases). The CDR3 is 15 residues long. Between the trimmed V and J ends, which lost 3 bases and 7 bases, there was a span of 16 bases. Germline V gives CDR1 KGHSH, CDR2 LQKENI. The CDR3 sequence is CASSPREAGLNEQFF. The CDR3 DNA reads as TGTGCCAGCTCACCTCGTGAAGCGGGTTTAAATGAGCAGTTCTTC.

This clone was observed a single time. V gene TRBV6-5 combines with J gene TRBJ1-3; 7 bases are a match to TRBD1. The V segment lost 2 bases and the J segment 4 bases; nucleotides outside the gene matches: 5. The germline V gene encodes CDR1 MNHEY and CDR2 SVGAGI. This CDR3 is built from 15 residues. The CDR3 loop reads CASSYEGTAGNTIYF. The CDR3 DNA is TGTGCCAGCAGTTACGAAGGGACAGCAGGAAACACCATATATTTT.

CDR3 nucleotide sequence: TGTGCCATCAGTGAGTCTAGTCAAGATACGCAGTATTTT. Encoded protein: CAISESSQDTQYF. J is TRBJ2-3 and V is TRBV10-3; no clear D gene. The length of the CDR3 is 13 residues. The V end lost 0 bases, the J end lost 5 bases, and 6 bases lay between the germline ends. Germline lookup yields CDR1 ENHRY and CDR2 SYGVKD.

CDR3 bases: TGCGCCAGCAGCCTGGGGACAGGAACATCCAACAATGAGCAGTTCTTC. Amino acid sequence: CASSLGTGTSNNEQFF. V is TRBV5-1 and J is TRBJ2-1, with TRBD1 matching 8 bases. The CDR3 consists of 16 residues. Trimming cost V 4 bases and J 5 bases; bases outside gene matches: 11. Germline values: CDR1 SGHRS, CDR2 YFSETQ.

The rearrangement uses TRBV27 and TRBJ1-4, with D possibly TRBD1 on 5 matching bases. This CDR3 has 15 residues. CDR1 and CDR2 from the germline V gene are MNHEY and SMNVEV (reference sequence). Trimming removed 4 bases from V and 0 bases from J, with 9 bases in between. DNA of the CDR3: TGTGCCAGCAGTTCCACAGGAGCAACTAATGAAAAACTGTTTTTT. Its translation: CASSSTGATNEKLFF.